This entry lists 14 T cell receptor beta chains sequenced from one sample in a study of OX40 agonist ivuxolimab in advanced cancers. TCRdb's copy holds only in-frame clones and misses some; the assay was immunoSEQ multiplex PCR. The profile shows approximately 94,000 clones, approximately 90% of them singletons. The input for sequencing was CD4+ or CD8+ T cells sorted from blood, taken in a trial of the OX40 agonist ivuxolimab. These receptor sequences come from an adult with an advanced solid tumor such as melanoma, head and neck, liver or kidney cancer.

The J gene is TRBJ1-3, the V gene TRBV28, with D unresolved. Trimming took off 6 bases at V and 5 bases at J, with 8 bases between the two ends. This CDR3 region has 12 residues. Per germline, CDR1 MDHEN and CDR2 SYDVKM. CDR3 sequence reads: CASRSGRNTIYF. The CDR3 nucleotides are TGTGCCAGCAGGTCTGGGAGAAACACCATATATTTT.

The gene calls are TRBV4-2 and TRBJ2-3; 7 nucleotides align to TRBD2. V gave up 1 base and J gave up 6 bases; unmatched junction bases: 4. The CDR3 covers 14 residues. From germline, CDR1 is LGHNA and CDR2 YNFKEQ. The CDR3 loop is CASSQVIGGDTQYF. The DNA of the CDR3 is TGTGCCAGCAGCCAAGTTATCGGGGGGGATACGCAGTATTTT.

CDR3 nucleotide sequence: TGTGCCAGCAGTTCCCCAGGGGGTGGTCCAGATACGCAGTATTTT. Translating gives CASSSPGGGPDTQYF. This rearrangement joins TRBV6-5 to TRBJ2-3; 7 bases line up with TRBD1. The CDR3 totals 15 residues. CDR1 is MNHEY and CDR2 is SVGAGI in the germline V gene. Trimming removed 4 bases from V and 4 bases from J; junction bases left unmatched: 8.

V and J are TRBV7-2 and TRBJ1-1; the D gene is possibly TRBD1 (6 bases). The germline V and J ends were trimmed by 5 bases and 0 bases, with 10 bases remaining between them. The CDR3 is 14 amino acids. CDR1 is SGHTA and CDR2 is FQGNSA in the germline V gene. CDR3 nucleotides: TGTGCCAGCAGCCGGACAGCCATGAACACTGAAGCTTTCTTT. It yields the protein CASSRTAMNTEAFF.

The chain is built from TRBV7-2 and TRBJ1-2; TRBD1 matches at 9 bases. Germline V CDR1 and CDR2: SGHTA, FQGNSA. The V segment lost 5 bases and the J segment 5 bases; nucleotides outside the gene matches: 9. CDR3 length: 15 residues. The CDR3, as DNA: TGTGCCAGCAGCCCCCAACCGGGACAGGGATATGGCTACACCTTC. It is translated as CASSPQPGQGYGYTF.

The chain links TRBV7-9 to TRBJ2-1; TRBD2 aligns across 16 bases. With 4 bases clipped from V and 10 bases from J, the junction kept 1 base outside the gene matches. CDR3 size: 14 residues. CDR1 and CDR2 (germline): SEHNR, FQNEAQ (reference sequence). DNA of the CDR3: TGTGCCAGCAGCTGGGGACTAGCGGGAGGGGAGCAGTTCTTC. This codes for CASSWGLAGGEQFF.

Here the CDR3 DNA reads TGTGCCAGCAGCTTTGGACTAGCGGGAGTTGAGCAGTTCTTC. This sequence encodes CASSFGLAGVEQFF. The genes are TRBV5-4 and TRBJ2-1, with 13 nucleotides matching TRBD2. Trimming at V came to 2 bases and at J to 9 bases, leaving 2 bases not matched to a gene. The length of the CDR3 is 14 residues. CDR1 and CDR2 (germline): SGHNT, YYREEE (reference sequence).

This rearrangement joins TRBV5-1 to TRBJ2-1, with D perhaps matching TRBD2 (5 bases). Trimming took off 2 bases at V and 5 bases at J, with 8 bases between the two ends. CDR1 is SGHRS and CDR2 is YFSETQ in the germline V gene. The CDR3 is 13 residues long. CDR3 sequence (DNA): TGCGCCAGCAGCTTCACGGGAAACAATGAGCAGTTCTTC. Translation: CASSFTGNNEQFF.

This rearrangement joins TRBV7-3 to TRBJ1-1, with TRBD1 as a possible D gene (6 bases). The CDR3 spans 14 residues. The germline V gene encodes CDR1 SGHTA and CDR2 FQGTGA. V lost 5 bases and J lost 5, with 15 bases in between. CDR3 region: CASSRSGVGTEAFF. CDR3 coding DNA: TGTGCCAGCAGCCGGTCAGGGGTTGGGACTGAAGCTTTCTTT.

This clone has only one observation. The gene calls are TRBV6-1 and TRBJ2-1; unclear D gene. Between the trimmed V and J ends, which lost 0 bases and 8 bases, there was a span of 2 bases. The germline V gene encodes CDR1 MNHNS and CDR2 SASEGT. There are 11 residues in the CDR3. The CDR3 sequence is CASSEAHEQFF. CDR3 sequence (DNA): TGTGCCAGCAGTGAAGCTCATGAGCAGTTCTTC.

In the case of this clone: A junction boundary mismatches the germline segment, possibly from a read error. The genes are TRBV29-1 and TRBJ2-7, with TRBD2 identical over 8 bases. Germline V gene sequence: CDR1 SQVTM, CDR2 ANQGSEA. CDR3 size: 16 residues. The CDR3 region has the DNA TGCCGCGTTGGGGGGGCGGGAGGAGGTAGCTACTACGAGCAGTACTTC. This encodes CRVGGAGGGSYYEQYF.

CDR3 coding DNA: TGCGCCAGCAGCCAAATGGGACAGGTTGTCACAGATACGCAGTATTTT. Translation gives CASSQMGQVVTDTQYF. This chain joins TRBV4-3 and TRBJ2-3; 8 bases align to TRBD1. Germline CDR1 reads LGHNA; CDR2 reads YSLEER. V shed 2 bases and J 2 bases; nucleotides not matched to a gene: 6. The CDR3 spans 16 residues.

The rearrangement uses TRBV28 and TRBJ2-3, with D possibly TRBD1 on 6 matching bases. Germline values: CDR1 MDHEN, CDR2 SYDVKM. With 1 base removed from V and 6 bases from J, the gap between germline ends came to 14 bases. This CDR3 comprises 15 residues. The CDR3 DNA follows: TGTGCCAGCAGTTTATTCACCCTAAGGGGGGATACGCAGTATTTT. Translation: CASSLFTLRGDTQYF.

The chain carries TRBV11-3 and TRBJ2-7; D unclear. The CDR3 is 12 amino acids. Per the germline V gene, CDR1 is SGHNT and CDR2 is YENEEA. Trimming took off 0 bases at V and 6 bases at J, with 6 bases between the two ends. The CDR3: CASSLESGEQYF. The CDR3 bases are TGTGCCAGCAGCTTAGAATCGGGCGAGCAGTACTTC.